This T cell receptor (beta chain) was recorded in a study of beta chain features in type 1 diabetes. From germline, CDR1 is KGHSH and CDR2 LQKENI. Trimming left V 2 bases short and J 0 bases short, with 8 bases between. The CDR3 is 14 amino acids. TCRB transcripts that were expressed got sequenced, as all of the isolated RNA had been reverse transcribed. Assay used: immunoSEQ multiplex PCR; TCRdb lists only in-frame clones, some missing. The data contain hundreds of thousands of clones, more than 9.5% of them seen just once; the ten biggest clones take up 0.015%. Source material: naive CD4+ T cells from blood. V gene TRBV18 combines with J gene TRBJ2-7; TRBD2 might be the D (5 bases). This clonotype was obtained from a woman aged 30 to 39 in good health. DNA of the CDR3: TGTGCCAGCTCACCATCAAGCGGCTCCTACGAGCAGTACTTC. This gives the protein CASSPSSGSYEQYF.